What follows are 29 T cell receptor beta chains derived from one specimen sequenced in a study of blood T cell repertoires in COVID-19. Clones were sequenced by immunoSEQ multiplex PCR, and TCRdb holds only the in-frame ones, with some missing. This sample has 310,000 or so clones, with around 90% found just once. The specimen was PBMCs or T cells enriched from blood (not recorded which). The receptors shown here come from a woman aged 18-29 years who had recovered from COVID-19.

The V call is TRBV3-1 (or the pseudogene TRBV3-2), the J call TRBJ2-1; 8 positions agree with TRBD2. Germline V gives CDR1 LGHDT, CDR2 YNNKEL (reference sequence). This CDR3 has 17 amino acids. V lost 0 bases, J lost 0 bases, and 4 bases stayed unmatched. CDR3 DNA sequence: TGTGCCAGCAGCCAAGAATGGCGGGGGGACTCCTACAATGAGCAGTTCTTC. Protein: CASSQEWRGDSYNEQFF.

CDR3 protein: CSASLRQGASYEQYF. DNA of the CDR3: TGCAGTGCTAGTTTGAGGCAGGGGGCATCCTACGAGCAGTACTTC. This chain links TRBV20-1 with TRBJ2-7; 8 bases match TRBD1. With V trimmed by 3 bases and J by 1 base, 8 bases remained unmatched. The CDR3 has 15 residues. The germline CDR1 and CDR2 sequences are DFQATT and SNEGSKA (reference sequence).

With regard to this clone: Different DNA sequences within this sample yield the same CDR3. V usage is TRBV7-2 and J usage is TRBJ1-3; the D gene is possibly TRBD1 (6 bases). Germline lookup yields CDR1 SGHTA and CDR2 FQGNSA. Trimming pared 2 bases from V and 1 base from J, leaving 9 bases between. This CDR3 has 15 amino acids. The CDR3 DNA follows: TGTGCCAGCAGCTTAACAGGGTTATCTGGAAACACCATATATTTT. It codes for CASSLTGLSGNTIYF.

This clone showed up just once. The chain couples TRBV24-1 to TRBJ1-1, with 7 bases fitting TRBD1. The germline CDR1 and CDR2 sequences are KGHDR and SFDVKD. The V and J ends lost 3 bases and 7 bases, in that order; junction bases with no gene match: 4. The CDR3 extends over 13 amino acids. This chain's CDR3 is CATSDHRGSEAFF. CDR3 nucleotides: TGTGCCACCAGTGATCACAGGGGAAGTGAAGCTTTCTTT.

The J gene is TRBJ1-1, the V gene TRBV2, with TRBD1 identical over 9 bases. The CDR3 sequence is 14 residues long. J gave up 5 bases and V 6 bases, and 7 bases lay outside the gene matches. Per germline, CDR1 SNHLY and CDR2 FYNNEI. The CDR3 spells CASSDTGGSTEAFF. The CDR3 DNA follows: TGTGCCAGCAGCGATACAGGGGGCTCTACTGAAGCTTTCTTT.

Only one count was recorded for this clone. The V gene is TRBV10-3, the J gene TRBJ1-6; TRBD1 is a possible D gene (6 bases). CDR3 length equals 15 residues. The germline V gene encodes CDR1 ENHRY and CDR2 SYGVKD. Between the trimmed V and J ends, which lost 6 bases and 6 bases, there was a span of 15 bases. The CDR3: CAISETGDTNSPLHF. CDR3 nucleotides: TGTGCCATCAGCGAGACAGGTGATACTAATTCACCCCTCCACTTT.

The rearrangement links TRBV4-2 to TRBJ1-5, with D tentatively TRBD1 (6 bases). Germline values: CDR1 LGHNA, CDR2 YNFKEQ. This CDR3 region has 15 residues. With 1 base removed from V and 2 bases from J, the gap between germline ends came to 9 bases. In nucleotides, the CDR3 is TGTGCCAGCAGCCAAGGGACAGACCGCAATCAGCCCCAGCATTTT. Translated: CASSQGTDRNQPQHF.

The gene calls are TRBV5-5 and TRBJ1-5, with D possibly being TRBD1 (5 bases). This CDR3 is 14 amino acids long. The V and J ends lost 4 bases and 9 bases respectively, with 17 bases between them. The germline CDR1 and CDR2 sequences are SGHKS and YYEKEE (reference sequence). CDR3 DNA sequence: TGTGCCAGCAGCCACAACATAGGGGCAGGGCCCCAGCATTTT. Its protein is CASSHNIGAGPQHF.

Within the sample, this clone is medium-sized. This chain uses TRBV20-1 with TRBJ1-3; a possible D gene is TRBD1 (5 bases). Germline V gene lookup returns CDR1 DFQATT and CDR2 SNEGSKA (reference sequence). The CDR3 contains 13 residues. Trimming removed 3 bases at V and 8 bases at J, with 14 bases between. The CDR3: CSASGGGGHTIYF. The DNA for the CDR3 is TGCAGTGCTAGTGGCGGGGGGGGTCACACCATATATTTT.

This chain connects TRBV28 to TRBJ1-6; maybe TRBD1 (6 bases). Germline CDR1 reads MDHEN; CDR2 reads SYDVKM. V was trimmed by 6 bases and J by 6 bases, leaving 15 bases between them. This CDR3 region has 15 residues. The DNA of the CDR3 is TGTGCCAGCAGCCCCCCGACAGGACGTAATTCACCCCTCCACTTT. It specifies CASSPPTGRNSPLHF.

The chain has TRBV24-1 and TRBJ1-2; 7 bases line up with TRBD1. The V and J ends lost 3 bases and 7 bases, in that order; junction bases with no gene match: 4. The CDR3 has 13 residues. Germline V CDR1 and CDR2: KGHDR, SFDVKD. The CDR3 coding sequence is TGTGCCACCAGTGATGACAGGGTCGGTGGCTACACCTTC. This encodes CATSDDRVGGYTF.

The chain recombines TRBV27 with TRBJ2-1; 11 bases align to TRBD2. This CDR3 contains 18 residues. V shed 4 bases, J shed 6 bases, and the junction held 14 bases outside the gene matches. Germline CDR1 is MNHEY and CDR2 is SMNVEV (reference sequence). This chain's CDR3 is CASSSGGLAAFSSNEQFF. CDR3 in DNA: TGTGCCAGCAGTTCGGGGGGACTAGCGGCCTTCAGTAGCAATGAGCAGTTCTTC.

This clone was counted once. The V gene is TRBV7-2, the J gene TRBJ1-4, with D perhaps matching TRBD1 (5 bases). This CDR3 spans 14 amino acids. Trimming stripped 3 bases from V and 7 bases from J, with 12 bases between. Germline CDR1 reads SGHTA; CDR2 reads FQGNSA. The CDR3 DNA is TGTGCCAGCAGCTTTCGTCAGGGAGGTGAAAAACTGTTTTTT. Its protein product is CASSFRQGGEKLFF.

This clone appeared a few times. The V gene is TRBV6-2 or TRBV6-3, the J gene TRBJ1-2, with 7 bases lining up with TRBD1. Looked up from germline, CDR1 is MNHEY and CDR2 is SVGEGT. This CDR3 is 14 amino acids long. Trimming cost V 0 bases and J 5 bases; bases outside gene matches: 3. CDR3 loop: CASSYSGTEYGYTF. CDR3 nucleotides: TGTGCCAGCAGTTACTCCGGGACAGAGTATGGCTACACCTTC.

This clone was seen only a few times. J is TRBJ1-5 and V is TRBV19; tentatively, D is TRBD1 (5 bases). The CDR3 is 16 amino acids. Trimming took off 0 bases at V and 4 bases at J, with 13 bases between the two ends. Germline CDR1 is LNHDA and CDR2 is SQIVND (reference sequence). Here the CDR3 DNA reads TGTGCCAGTAGTATAGAGGGCAGGGACTGGAATCAGCCCCAGCATTTT. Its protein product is CASSIEGRDWNQPQHF.

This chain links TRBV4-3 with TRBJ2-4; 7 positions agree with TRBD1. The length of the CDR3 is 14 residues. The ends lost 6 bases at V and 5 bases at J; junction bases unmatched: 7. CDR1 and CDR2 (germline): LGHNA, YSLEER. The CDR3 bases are TGCGCCAGCAGGCCTACAGGGGTAGAAAACATTCAGTACTTC. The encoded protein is CASRPTGVENIQYF.

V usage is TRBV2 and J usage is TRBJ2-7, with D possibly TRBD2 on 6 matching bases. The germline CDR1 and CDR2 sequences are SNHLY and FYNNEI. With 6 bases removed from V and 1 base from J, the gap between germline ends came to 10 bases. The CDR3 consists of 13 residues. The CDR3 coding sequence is TGTGCCAGCAGGATAGCGGAGTCCTACGAGCAGTACTTC. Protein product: CASRIAESYEQYF.

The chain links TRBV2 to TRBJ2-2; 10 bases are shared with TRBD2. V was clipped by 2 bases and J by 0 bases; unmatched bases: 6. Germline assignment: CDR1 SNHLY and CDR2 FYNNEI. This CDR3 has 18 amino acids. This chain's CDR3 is CASSEISGGAANTGELFF. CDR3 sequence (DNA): TGTGCCAGCAGTGAAATAAGCGGGGGGGCCGCGAACACCGGGGAGCTGTTTTTT.

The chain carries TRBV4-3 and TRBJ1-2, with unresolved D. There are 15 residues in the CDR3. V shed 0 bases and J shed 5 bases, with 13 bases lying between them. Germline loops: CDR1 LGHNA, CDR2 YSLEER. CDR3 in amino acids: CASSQDLVGDYGYTF. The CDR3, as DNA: TGCGCCAGCAGCCAAGATCTGGTCGGGGATTATGGCTACACCTTC.

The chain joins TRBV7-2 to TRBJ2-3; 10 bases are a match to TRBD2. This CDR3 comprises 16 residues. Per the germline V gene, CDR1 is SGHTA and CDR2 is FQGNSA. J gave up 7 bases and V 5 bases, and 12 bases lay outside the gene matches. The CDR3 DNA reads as TGTGCCAGCAGCCCGGGGACAGCGGGGGGGCGTAATACGCAGTATTTT. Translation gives CASSPGTAGGRNTQYF.

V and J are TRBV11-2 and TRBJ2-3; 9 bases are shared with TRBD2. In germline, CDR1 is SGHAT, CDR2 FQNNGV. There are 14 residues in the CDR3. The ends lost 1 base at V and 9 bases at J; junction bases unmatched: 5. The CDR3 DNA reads TGTGCCAGCAGCTTAGGTACTAGCGGGCCCACGCAGTATTTT. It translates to CASSLGTSGPTQYF.

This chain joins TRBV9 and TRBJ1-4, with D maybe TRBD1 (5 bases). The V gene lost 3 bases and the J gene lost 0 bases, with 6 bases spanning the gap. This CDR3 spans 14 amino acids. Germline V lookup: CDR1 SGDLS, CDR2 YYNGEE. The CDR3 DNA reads TGTGCCAGCAGCGCGGACACAACTAATGAAAAACTGTTTTTT. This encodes CASSADTTNEKLFF.

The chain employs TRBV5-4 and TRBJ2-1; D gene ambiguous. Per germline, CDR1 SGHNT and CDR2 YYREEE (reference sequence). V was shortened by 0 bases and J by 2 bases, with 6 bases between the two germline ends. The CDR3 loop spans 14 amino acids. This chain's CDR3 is CASSLDSTYNEQFF. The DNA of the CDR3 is TGTGCCAGCAGCTTGGACTCGACCTACAATGAGCAGTTCTTC.

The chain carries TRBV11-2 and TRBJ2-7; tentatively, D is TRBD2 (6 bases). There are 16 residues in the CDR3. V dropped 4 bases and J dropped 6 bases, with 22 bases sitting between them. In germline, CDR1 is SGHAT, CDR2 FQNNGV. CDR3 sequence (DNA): TGTGCCAGCAGCTATTCAGGTAGCGGCATGCAGATCGAGCAGTACTTC. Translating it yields CASSYSGSGMQIEQYF. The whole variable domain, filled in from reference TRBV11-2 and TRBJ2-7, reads EAGVAQSPRYKIIEKRQSVAFWCNPISGHATLYWYQQILGQGPKLLIQFQNNGVVDDSQLPKDRFSAERLKGVDSTLKIQPAKLEDSAVYLCASSYSGSGMQIEQYFGPGTRLTVT.

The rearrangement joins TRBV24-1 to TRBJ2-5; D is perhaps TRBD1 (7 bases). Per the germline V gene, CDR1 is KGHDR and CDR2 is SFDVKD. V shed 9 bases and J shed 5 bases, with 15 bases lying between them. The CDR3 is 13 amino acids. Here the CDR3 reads CATQGGVGETQYF. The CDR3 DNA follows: TGTGCCACCCAGGGGGGAGTGGGGGAGACCCAGTACTTC.

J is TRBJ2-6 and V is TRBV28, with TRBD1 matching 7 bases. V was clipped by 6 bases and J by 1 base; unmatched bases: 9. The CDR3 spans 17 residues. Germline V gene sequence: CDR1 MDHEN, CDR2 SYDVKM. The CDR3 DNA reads TGTGCCAGCAGCCCAGGGACAGATCAATCTGGGGCCAACGTCCTGACTTTC. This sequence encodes CASSPGTDQSGANVLTF.

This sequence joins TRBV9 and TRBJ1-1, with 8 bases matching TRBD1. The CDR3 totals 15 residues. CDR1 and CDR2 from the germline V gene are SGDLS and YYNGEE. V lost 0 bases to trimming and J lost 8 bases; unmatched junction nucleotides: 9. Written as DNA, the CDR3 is TGTGCCAGCAGCGTAGTTGGGGACAGGCTCCGGGAAGCTTTCTTT. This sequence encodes CASSVVGDRLREAFF.

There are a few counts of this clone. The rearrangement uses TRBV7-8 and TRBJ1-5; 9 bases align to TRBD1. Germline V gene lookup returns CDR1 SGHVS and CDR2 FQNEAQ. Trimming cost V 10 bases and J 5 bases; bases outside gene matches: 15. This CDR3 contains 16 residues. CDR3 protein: CATGVGGQGGYQPQHF. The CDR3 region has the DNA TGTGCCACGGGCGTAGGGGGACAGGGAGGATATCAGCCCCAGCATTTT.

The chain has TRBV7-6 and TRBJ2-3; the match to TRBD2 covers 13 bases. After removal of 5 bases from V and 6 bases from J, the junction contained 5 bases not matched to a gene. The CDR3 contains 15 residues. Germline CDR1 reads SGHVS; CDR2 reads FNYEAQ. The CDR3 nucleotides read TGTGCCAGCAGCCTACTAGCGGGGGGGCCGGATACGCAGTATTTT. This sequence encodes CASSLLAGGPDTQYF.